This note documents a single T cell receptor beta chain sequence. The antigen is undetermined. These data originate in a study of cytomegalovirus exposure and HLA in healthy donors. Study-wide background: Roughly 80 million unique TCRs from HLA-typed donors made up an early data release. Study observations and caveats: Earlier analysis looked at TCR beta V segments, and most were productive about 87% or about 30% of the time.

The V gene lost 5 bases and the J gene lost 2 bases, with 10 bases spanning the gap. CDR3 length: 14 residues. Germline loops: CDR1 MNHEY, CDR2 SVGAGI. This PCR relied on a set of 60 Vbeta primers and 13 Jbeta primers. Only in-frame clones appear in the TCRdb table, and some are missing; sequencing was by immunoSEQ multiplex PCR. The sample holds over 150,000 clones; around 79% are singletons and the top ten take less than 2%. The sequence was collected from a girl aged 5-17 years in good health and CMV-seropositive. This chain joins TRBV6-5 and TRBJ1-5; D is possibly TRBD1 (5 bases). The sequenced sample consisted of PBMCs. The CDR3 DNA reads as TGTGCCAGCAGTAGCAGGGCCCGCAATCAGCCCCAGCATTTT. Residues: CASSSRARNQPQHF.